This T cell receptor (beta chain) was captured by sequencing in a study of shared clonotypes between healthy human individuals. This clone was recorded a few times. Its antigen is unidentified. The sample carries other DNA sequences with the same CDR3. The naive CD8 population came from CD45RO-negative cells selected for CCR7, without terminally differentiated effector memory CD45RA+ cells. This table comes from immunoSEQ multiplex PCR, and its TCRdb copy is limited to in-frame clones, with some not included. This table has about 2.1 million clones, about 93% appearing once. The CDR3 covers 12 residues. Deletions cut 0 bases from V and 8 bases from J, with 5 bases between. Germline V CDR1 and CDR2: SGDLS, YYNGEE. Regarding the study as a whole: Clonotypes not shared had lower generation probabilities than those common to all four donors.

The chain combines TRBV9 with TRBJ1-4; unclear D gene. The sequenced sample consisted of naive CD8+ T cells from PBMCs. The TCR originated in a man between 18 and 29 years old in good health. Some clones in this sample may be carry-over from other donors' samples. The CDR3 loop is CASSVGNEKLFF. CDR3 nucleotides: TGTGCCAGCAGCGTAGGAAACGAAAAACTGTTTTTT.